The 31 T cell receptor beta chains below all came from one sample that was sequenced in a study of cytomegalovirus exposure and HLA in healthy donors. 13 Jbeta primers and 60 Vbeta primers were used for the PCR. This table comes from immunoSEQ multiplex PCR, and its TCRdb copy is limited to in-frame clones, with some not included. The profile shows fewer than 150,000 clones, roughly 82% of them singletons. The sequenced sample consisted of PBMCs. These receptors came from a human donor in good health.

This chain uses TRBV12-5 with TRBJ2-6; unclear D gene. The V gene's germline CDR1 is LGHNT and CDR2 FRNRAP. CDR3 length equals 15 residues. V lost 1 base and J lost 4, with 8 bases in between. CDR3 sequence (DNA): TGTGCTAGTGGTTTGGGAGGCGGCGGGGCCAACGTCCTGACTTTC. It yields the protein CASGLGGGGANVLTF.

The chain recombines TRBV7-3 with TRBJ2-1; tentative D call: TRBD2 (6 bases). Germline V lookup: CDR1 SGHTA, CDR2 FQGTGA. The CDR3 extends over 15 amino acids. With 4 bases removed from V and 7 bases from J, the gap between germline ends came to 17 bases. The CDR3 reads CASSSSGSGVNEQFF. The CDR3 DNA reads TGTGCCAGCAGCTCGAGCGGGTCTGGGGTAAATGAGCAGTTCTTC.

The V call is TRBV30, the J call TRBJ1-5, with 10 bases that match TRBD1. The CDR3 length is 15 residues. V shed 0 bases, J shed 7 bases, and the junction held 6 bases outside the gene matches. Germline V gives CDR1 GTSNPN, CDR2 SVGIG (reference sequence). CDR3 sequence reads: CAWSVPGQGEQPQHF. CDR3 DNA sequence: TGTGCCTGGAGTGTTCCCGGACAGGGGGAACAGCCCCAGCATTTT.

The chain combines TRBV15 with TRBJ2-1; D possibly corresponds to TRBD2 (6 bases). CDR1 is LNHNV and CDR2 is YYDKDF in the germline V gene (reference sequence). The V end lost 2 bases, the J end lost 7 bases, and 15 bases lay between the germline ends. CDR3 length equals 15 residues. CDR3 bases: TGTGCCACCAGCAGACCGGAGGGTAGCAGGAATGAGCAGTTCTTC. This translates into CATSRPEGSRNEQFF. Supplemented by reference TRBV15 and TRBJ2-1, the full variable domain reads DAMVIQNPRYQVTQFGKPVTLSCSQTLNHNVMYWYQQKSSQAPKLLFHYYDKDFNNEADTPDNFQSRRPNTSFCFLDIRSPGLGDTAMYLCATSRPEGSRNEQFFGPGTRLTVL.

The CDR3 is CASSLDSGTYNEQFF. CDR3 nucleotide sequence: TGCGCCAGCAGCTTGGATAGCGGGACCTACAATGAGCAGTTCTTC. This sequence joins TRBV5-1 and TRBJ2-1, with 8 bases identical to TRBD2. The V segment lost 0 bases and the J segment 2 bases; nucleotides outside the gene matches: 1. The CDR3 runs 15 residues. In germline, CDR1 is SGHRS, CDR2 YFSETQ.

Comment on this clone: A read error may produce the germline difference seen at one junction end. The V gene is TRBV7-2, the J gene TRBJ2-7; TRBD2 agrees at 11 bases. From germline, CDR1 is SGHTA and CDR2 FQGNSA. The CDR3 has 15 residues. The CDR3 nucleotides are TGTGCCGGCAGCCTGGGGACTAGCGGACCCTACGAGCAGTACTTC. Its protein is CAGSLGTSGPYEQYF.

CDR3 coding DNA: TGTGCCAGCAGCTTATCGACGGGTAACACTGAAGCTTTCTTT. It is translated as CASSLSTGNTEAFF. The V call is TRBV13, the J call TRBJ1-1; no definite D call. Per germline, CDR1 PRHDT and CDR2 FYEKMQ (reference sequence). V gave up 2 bases and J gave up 2 bases, with 9 bases separating them. CDR3 length: 14 amino acids. Based on the CDR3 plus reference TRBV13 and TRBJ1-1, the full variable domain is AAGVIQSPRHLIKEKRETATLKCYPIPRHDTVYWYQQGPGQDPQFLISFYEKMQSDKGSIPDRFSAQQFSDYHSELNMSSLELGDSALYFCASSLSTGNTEAFFGQGTRLTVV.

This clone was seen a single time. The chain has TRBV7-9 and TRBJ2-7; 11 bases align to TRBD2. The CDR3 is 16 amino acids. Germline assignment: CDR1 SEHNR and CDR2 FQNEAQ (reference sequence). V lost 4 bases to trimming and J lost 0 bases; unmatched junction nucleotides: 5. CDR3 region: CASSSSSGRVSYEQYF. The CDR3 DNA reads as TGTGCCAGCAGCTCTAGTAGCGGGAGGGTCTCCTACGAGCAGTACTTC.

Only one count was recorded for this clone. The V and J genes are TRBV6-1 and TRBJ2-1; D ambiguous. The V gene lost 3 bases and the J gene lost 9 bases, with 3 bases spanning the gap. Germline lookup yields CDR1 MNHNS and CDR2 SASEGT. This CDR3 region has 10 residues. CDR3 loop: CASSDIEQFF. The CDR3, as DNA: TGTGCCAGCAGTGACATTGAGCAGTTCTTC.

The chain combines TRBV27 with TRBJ2-3, with 9 bases lining up with TRBD2. The CDR3 spans 17 residues. The trim removed 6 bases at V and 6 bases at J, leaving 16 bases unmatched. The V gene's germline CDR1 is MNHEY and CDR2 SMNVEV (reference sequence). The CDR3 loop reads CASRNRRVAGGRDTQYF. CDR3 coding DNA: TGTGCCAGCAGAAACCGACGTGTTGCGGGAGGGAGGGATACGCAGTATTTT.

This clone occurred a few times. This rearrangement joins TRBV13 to TRBJ2-5; no firm D call. Germline values: CDR1 PRHDT, CDR2 FYEKMQ (reference sequence). There are 11 residues in the CDR3. Trimming removed 5 bases from V and 2 bases from J, with 3 bases in between. Written as DNA, the CDR3 is TGTGCCAGCAGCCAGCAAGAGACCCAGTACTTC. It encodes CASSQQETQYF. Using reference TRBV13 and TRBJ2-5 for the parts outside the CDR3, the full variable domain is AAGVIQSPRHLIKEKRETATLKCYPIPRHDTVYWYQQGPGQDPQFLISFYEKMQSDKGSIPDRFSAQQFSDYHSELNMSSLELGDSALYFCASSQQETQYFGPGTRLLVL.

This chain uses TRBV5-1 with TRBJ1-1; 12 bases agree with TRBD1. Germline V lookup: CDR1 SGHRS, CDR2 YFSETQ. Trimming at V came to 4 bases and at J to 5 bases, leaving 6 bases not matched to a gene. The CDR3 consists of 15 residues. The CDR3 bases are TGCGCCAGCAGCGCGGGGGACAGGGGGCGAACTGAAGCTTTCTTT. Translated, it gives CASSAGDRGRTEAFF. The full variable domain, rest sourced from reference TRBV5-1 and TRBJ1-1, is KAGVTQTPRYLIKTRGQQVTLSCSPISGHRSVSWYQQTPGQGLQFLFEYFSETQRNKGNFPGRFSGRQFSNSRSEMNVSTLELGDSALYLCASSAGDRGRTEAFFGQGTRLTVV.

The chain employs TRBV2 and TRBJ2-7; a possible D gene is TRBD2 (6 bases). V lost 6 bases, J lost 3 bases, and 9 bases lay in between. The CDR3 loop spans 12 amino acids. CDR1 is SNHLY and CDR2 is FYNNEI in the germline V gene. The CDR3 loop reads CASRGLIYEQYF. The CDR3 DNA is TGTGCCAGCAGGGGACTCATCTACGAGCAGTACTTC.

The genes are TRBV6-5 and TRBJ2-1; D unclear. This CDR3 region has 14 residues. Looked up from germline, CDR1 is MNHEY and CDR2 is SVGAGI. With 6 bases removed from V and 4 bases from J, the gap between germline ends came to 13 bases. CDR3 residues: CASSPLERYNEQFF. The DNA for the CDR3 is TGTGCCAGCAGCCCGCTCGAGAGGTACAATGAGCAGTTCTTC.

The chain uses TRBV5-1 and TRBJ1-2; the match to TRBD1 covers 11 bases. Germline assignment: CDR1 SGHRS and CDR2 YFSETQ. V was pared by 4 bases and J by 2 bases, with 7 bases of the junction left unmatched. This CDR3 has 16 amino acids. For the CDR3, the DNA is TGCGCCAGCAGCCCGGCCGGACAGGGGGCGAACTATGGCTACACCTTC. It specifies CASSPAGQGANYGYTF.

This clone was observed once. The J gene is TRBJ1-2, the V gene TRBV19; possible D gene TRBD1, 5 bases. Looked up from germline, CDR1 is LNHDA and CDR2 is SQIVND (reference sequence). Trimming removed 3 bases at V and 8 bases at J, with 13 bases between. CDR3 length equals 13 residues. CDR3 nucleotides: TGTGCCAGTAGTATGGAGGGACGGAAGGGCTACACCTTC. This gives the protein CASSMEGRKGYTF.

The chain couples TRBV9 to TRBJ2-6, with 7 positions matching TRBD1. V lost 2 bases to trimming and J lost 0 bases; unmatched junction nucleotides: 8. There are 18 residues in the CDR3. The germline gives CDR1 SGDLS, CDR2 YYNGEE. The CDR3 loop reads CASSVVGGQTSGANVLTF. For the CDR3, the DNA is TGTGCCAGCAGCGTCGTAGGGGGACAGACCTCTGGGGCCAACGTCCTGACTTTC.

This clone was picked up a small number of times. CDR3 protein: CASSQQGAEGNTIYF. The CDR3 bases are TGTGCCAGCTCCCAACAGGGTGCTGAAGGAAACACCATATATTTT. The chain couples TRBV18 to TRBJ1-3; D perhaps matches TRBD1 (6 bases). In germline, CDR1 is KGHSH, CDR2 LQKENI. The V end lost 6 bases, the J end lost 4 bases, and 16 bases lay between the germline ends. The CDR3 extends over 15 amino acids.

This chain connects TRBV6-5 to TRBJ1-2, with D perhaps TRBD1 (5 bases). The germline V and J ends were trimmed by 4 bases and 3 bases, with 6 bases remaining between them. The CDR3 consists of 12 residues. Germline V CDR1 and CDR2: MNHEY, SVGAGI. The CDR3 coding sequence is TGTGCCAGCAGTTCGGGGGACTATGGCTACACCTTC. Amino acid sequence: CASSSGDYGYTF.

This rearrangement joins TRBV7-9 to TRBJ1-5; the match to TRBD1 covers 7 bases. The CDR3 has 15 amino acids. Germline assignment: CDR1 SEHNR and CDR2 FQNEAQ (reference sequence). With 4 bases clipped from V and 0 bases from J, the junction kept 3 bases outside the gene matches. DNA of the CDR3: TGTGCCAGCAGCTCGGGACAGATTAGCAATCAGCCCCAGCATTTT. It is translated as CASSSGQISNQPQHF.

The rearrangement uses TRBV28 and TRBJ2-7; a weak D match, TRBD1 (5 bases). V was pared by 5 bases and J by 7 bases, with 15 bases between. Germline values: CDR1 MDHEN, CDR2 SYDVKM. The CDR3 runs 13 residues. The CDR3 loop is CASSPLRDREQYF. In DNA, the CDR3 is TGTGCCAGCAGTCCCCTCCGAGACAGAGAGCAGTACTTC.

The CDR3 nucleotides read TGTGCCAGCAGCTTGGGTTCTAGCCGGGGCACCGGGGAGCTGTTTTTT. Protein product: CASSLGSSRGTGELFF. The gene calls are TRBV5-4 and TRBJ2-2, with D maybe TRBD2 (5 bases). This CDR3 spans 16 amino acids. Trimming took 0 bases from V and 4 from J, leaving 13 bases between them. Germline values: CDR1 SGHNT, CDR2 YYREEE (reference sequence). Combining the CDR3 with reference TRBV5-4 and TRBJ2-2 gives the whole variable domain ETGVTQSPTHLIKTRGQQVTLRCSSQSGHNTVSWYQQALGQGPQFIFQYYREEENGRGNFPPRFSGLQFPNYSSELNVNALELDDSALYLCASSLGSSRGTGELFFGEGSRLTVL.

The chain is built from TRBV11-2 and TRBJ2-7; 8 nucleotides align to TRBD1. CDR3 size: 15 residues. Trimming at V came to 2 bases and at J to 4 bases, leaving 7 bases not matched to a gene. Germline-derived CDR1 and CDR2 are SGHAT and FQNNGV. In DNA form, the CDR3 reads TGTGCCAGCAGCTTAAGGACAGGGATGGGATACGAGCAGTACTTC. This encodes CASSLRTGMGYEQYF.

CDR3 amino acids: CATSRRLAGYNEQFF. The CDR3 region has the DNA TGTGCCACCAGCAGGCGGCTAGCGGGCTACAATGAGCAGTTCTTC. The V and J genes are TRBV15 and TRBJ2-1; 8 bases are a match to TRBD2. The CDR3 is made up of 15 amino acids. The trim removed 3 bases at V and 3 bases at J, leaving 4 bases unmatched. From germline, CDR1 is LNHNV and CDR2 YYDKDF (reference sequence). Full variable domain (rest looked up from reference TRBV15 and TRBJ2-1): DAMVIQNPRYQVTQFGKPVTLSCSQTLNHNVMYWYQQKSSQAPKLLFHYYDKDFNNEADTPDNFQSRRPNTSFCFLDIRSPGLGDTAMYLCATSRRLAGYNEQFFGPGTRLTVL.

The rearrangement joins TRBV4-1 to TRBJ2-3; TRBD2 matches at 9 bases. The V gene's germline CDR1 is MGHRA and CDR2 YSYEKL. This CDR3 is built from 18 residues. After removal of 1 base from V and 2 bases from J, the junction contained 10 bases not matched to a gene. CDR3 protein: CASSQVHTGTSYTDTQYF. CDR3 nucleotides: TGCGCCAGCAGCCAAGTTCATACCGGGACTAGCTACACAGATACGCAGTATTTT.

The genes are TRBV27 and TRBJ2-5; a weak D match, TRBD1 (6 bases). The CDR3 loop spans 14 amino acids. With 4 bases removed from V and 11 bases from J, the gap between germline ends came to 20 bases. Germline CDR1 is MNHEY and CDR2 is SMNVEV (reference sequence). The CDR3 reads CASSSSWGPLRQYF. DNA of the CDR3: TGTGCCAGCAGTTCAAGTTGGGGGCCGCTCAGGCAGTACTTC.

This chain joins TRBV7-9 and TRBJ2-5, with TRBD1 matching 7 bases. The CDR3 has 14 amino acids. CDR1 is SEHNR and CDR2 is FQNEAQ in the germline V gene (reference sequence). The junction had 5 bases not matched to a gene; V was cut back by 4 bases and J by 3 bases. CDR3 in amino acids: CASSYGDREETQYF. The CDR3, as DNA: TGTGCCAGCAGCTACGGCGACAGGGAAGAGACCCAGTACTTC. The entire variable domain, with the rest obtained from reference TRBV7-9 and TRBJ2-5, is as follows: DTGVSQNPRHKITKRGQNVTFRCDPISEHNRLYWYRQTLGQGPEFLTYFQNEAQLEKSRLLSDRFSAERPKGSFSTLEIQRTEQGDSAMYLCASSYGDREETQYFGPGTRLLVL.

V gene TRBV7-6 combines with J gene TRBJ1-4, with unresolved D. This CDR3 is 16 amino acids long. Trimming removed 5 bases from V and 5 bases from J, with 18 bases in between. CDR1 is SGHVS, CDR2 FNYEAQ, per germline. The CDR3 sequence is CASSHSGLFPNEKLFF. The DNA of the CDR3 is TGTGCCAGCAGCCACTCCGGACTTTTTCCCAATGAAAAACTGTTTTTT.

The chain couples TRBV6-7 to TRBJ1-3; unclear D gene. TRBV6-7 is given ORF status, its function remaining uncertain. This CDR3 contains 16 residues. Between the trimmed V and J ends, which lost 0 bases and 4 bases, there was a span of 13 bases. CDR3 in DNA: TGTGCCAGCAGTTACTCTGTGGGAGAGGTAGGAAACACCATATATTTT. Protein product: CASSYSVGEVGNTIYF.

The genes are TRBV2 and TRBJ2-1, with 10 nucleotides matching TRBD2. CDR3 size: 15 residues. V shed 6 bases, J shed 4 bases, and the junction held 6 bases outside the gene matches. Germline V gives CDR1 SNHLY, CDR2 FYNNEI. The CDR3 loop reads CASSQLAGLYNEQFF. The CDR3 nucleotides read TGTGCCAGCAGCCAACTAGCGGGATTGTACAATGAGCAGTTCTTC.

This clone turned up a few times. The chain has TRBV11-3 and TRBJ2-1; D may be TRBD2 (6 bases). The CDR3 is 16 amino acids. Trimming took off 0 bases at V and 2 bases at J, with 11 bases between the two ends. Germline CDR1 and CDR2: SGHNT and YENEEA. For the CDR3, the DNA is TGTGCCAGCAGCTTAGAAAGAGGGAGGACCTACAATGAGCAGTTCTTC. Translation: CASSLERGRTYNEQFF.